This T cell receptor beta chain was observed in a study of blood T cell repertoires in COVID-19. Study overall: In each case, the material was cDNA or gDNA derived from T cells, B-cell-depleted T cells, or PBMCs.

In the original processing: Nucleated cell number was recorded as an estimate derived from reference gene primer amplification. Generated by immunoSEQ multiplex PCR, the TCRdb table keeps only in-frame clones and is missing some. V and J calls and clone size are copied from that table; D and trimming were computed from the DNA. This sample has 34,000 or so clones, with 80% to 90% found just once. The CDR3 sequence is 17 residues long. Material: peripheral blood. The chain couples TRBV21-1 to TRBJ1-1; TRBD1, the table's D call, lacks a check against the DNA. TRBV21-1 is a pseudogene. The TCR originated in a man aged 55 to 70 with active COVID-19. CDR3 in amino acids: CASNLPGPKGGRAEAFF. In DNA form, the CDR3 reads TGTGCCAGCAACCTCCCCGGCCCCAAAGGGGGCCGGGCTGAAGCTTTCTTT.